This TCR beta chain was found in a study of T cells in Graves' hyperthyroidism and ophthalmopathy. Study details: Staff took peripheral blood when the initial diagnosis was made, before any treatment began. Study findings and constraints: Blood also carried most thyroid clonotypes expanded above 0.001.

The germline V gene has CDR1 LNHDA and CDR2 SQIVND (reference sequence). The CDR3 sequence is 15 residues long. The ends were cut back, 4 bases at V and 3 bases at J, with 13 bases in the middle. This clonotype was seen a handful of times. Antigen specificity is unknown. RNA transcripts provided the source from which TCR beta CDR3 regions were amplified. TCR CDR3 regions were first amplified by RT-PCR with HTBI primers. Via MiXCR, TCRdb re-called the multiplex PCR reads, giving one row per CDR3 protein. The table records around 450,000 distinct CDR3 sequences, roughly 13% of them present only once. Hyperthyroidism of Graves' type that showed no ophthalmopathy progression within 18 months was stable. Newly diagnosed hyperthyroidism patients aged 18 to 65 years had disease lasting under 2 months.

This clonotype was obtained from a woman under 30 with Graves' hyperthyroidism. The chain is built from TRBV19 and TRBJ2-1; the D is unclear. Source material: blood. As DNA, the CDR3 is TGTGCCAGTAGTAACCTCCCTTTTGGCTACAATGAGCAGTTCTTC. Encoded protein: CASSNLPFGYNEQFF.